Listed here are 5 T cell receptor beta chains from one sample, sequenced in a study of blood T cells in healthy people across ages. The use of a sample-barcoded 5' primer and a J-beta primer mix characterized a second PCR of roughly 6 to 12 cycles. TCRdb recomputed calls from the 5' RACE reads with MiXCR, one row per CDR3 protein. This repertoire shows 800,000 to 950,000 distinct CDR3 sequences, 29% found once; its top ten account for roughly 10%. The same data also went into a second study, on T cells of mothers and their children.

The sequenced material came from blood. The receptors were gathered from a woman between 35 and 50 years old in good health.

This clonotype was observed at least ten times. J is TRBJ2-7 and V is TRBV29-1, with 10 bases fitting TRBD1. The CDR3 runs 11 residues. Trimming cost V 7 bases and J 6 bases; bases outside gene matches: 3. Germline CDR1 SQVTM, CDR2 ANQGSEA. This CDR3 is CSGGQGLEQYF. The CDR3 bases are TGCAGCGGGGGACAGGGGCTCGAGCAGTACTTC.

The CDR3 DNA reads as TGTGCCAGCAGCCCGACCCCCTTTACAGGGAGCAATCAGCCCCAGCATTTT. The encoded protein is CASSPTPFTGSNQPQHF. The chain joins TRBV6-1 to TRBJ1-5; D might be TRBD1 (6 bases). The CDR3 consists of 17 residues. Germline V gene data show CDR1 as MNHNS and CDR2 as SASEGT. V was trimmed by 6 bases and J by 1 base, leaving 19 bases between them.

A remark on this clonotype: A much larger clone sits a single nucleotide away, making a read error possible. The chain is built from TRBV7-7 and TRBJ1-1; a weak D match, TRBD1 (5 bases). The germline CDR1 and CDR2 sequences are SSHAT and FNYEAQ (reference sequence). The CDR3 contains 15 residues. The CDR3, as DNA: TGTGCTAGCAGCTCATACCAGGGAGGGAGCACTGAAGCTTTCTTT. Translated: CASSSYQGGSTEAFF.

This clonotype was seen a handful of times. The rearrangement links TRBV5-1 to TRBJ1-4; D remains ambiguous. The V and J ends lost 0 bases and 4 bases respectively, with 16 bases between them. Germline V gene sequence: CDR1 SGHRS, CDR2 YFSETQ. This CDR3 contains 17 residues. CDR3 DNA sequence: TGCGCCAGCAGCTTGGGAGGTGGATATCAGGATAATGAAAAACTGTTTTTT. Protein product: CASSLGGGYQDNEKLFF.

The rearrangement uses TRBV29-1 and TRBJ2-2; no definite D call. Trimming removed 4 bases at V and 4 bases at J, with 13 bases between. Germline V gene data show CDR1 as SQVTM and CDR2 as ANQGSEA. The CDR3 has 14 residues. CDR3 bases: TGCAGCGTTGCCCAAGGCAGGCCCACCGGGGAGCTGTTTTTT. Its translation is CSVAQGRPTGELFF.